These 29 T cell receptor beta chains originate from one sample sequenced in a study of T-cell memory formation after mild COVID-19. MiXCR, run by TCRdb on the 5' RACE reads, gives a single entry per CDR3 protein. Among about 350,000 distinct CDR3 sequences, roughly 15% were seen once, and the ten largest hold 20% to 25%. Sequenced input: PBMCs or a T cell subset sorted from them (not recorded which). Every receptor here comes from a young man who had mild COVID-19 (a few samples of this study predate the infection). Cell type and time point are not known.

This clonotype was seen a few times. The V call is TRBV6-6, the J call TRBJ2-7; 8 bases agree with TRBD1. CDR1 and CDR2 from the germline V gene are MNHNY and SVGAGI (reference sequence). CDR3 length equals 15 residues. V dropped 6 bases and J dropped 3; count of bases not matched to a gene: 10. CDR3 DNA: TGTGCCAGCAGCGCTCCGCAGGGGGCCCTCTACGAGCAGTACGTC. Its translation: CASSAPQGALYEQYV.

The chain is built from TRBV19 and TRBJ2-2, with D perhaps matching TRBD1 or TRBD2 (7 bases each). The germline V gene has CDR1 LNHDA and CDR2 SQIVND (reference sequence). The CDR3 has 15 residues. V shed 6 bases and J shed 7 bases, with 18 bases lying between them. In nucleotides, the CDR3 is TGTGCCAGTAGCGAGGGAGGGGGCGCGGGCGGGGAGCTGTTTTTT. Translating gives CASSEGGGAGGELFF.

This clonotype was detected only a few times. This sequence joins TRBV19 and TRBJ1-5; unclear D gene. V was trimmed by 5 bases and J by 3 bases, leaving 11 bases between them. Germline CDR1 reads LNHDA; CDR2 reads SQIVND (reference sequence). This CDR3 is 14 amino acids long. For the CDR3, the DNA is TGTGCCAGTAGTCCTCCGGGTCCCAATCAGCCCCAGCATTTT. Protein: CASSPPGPNQPQHF.

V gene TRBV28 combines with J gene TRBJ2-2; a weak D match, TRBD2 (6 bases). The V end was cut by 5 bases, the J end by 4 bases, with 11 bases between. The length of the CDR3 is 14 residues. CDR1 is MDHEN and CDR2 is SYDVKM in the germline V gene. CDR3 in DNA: TGTGCCAGCAGTCTTCCCGGGGGCACCGGGGAGCTGTTTTTT. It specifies CASSLPGGTGELFF. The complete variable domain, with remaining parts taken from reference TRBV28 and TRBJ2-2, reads DVKVTQSSRYLVKRTGEKVFLECVQDMDHENMFWYRQDPGLGLRLIYFSYDVKMKEKGDIPEGYSVSREKKERFSLILESASTNQTSMYLCASSLPGGTGELFFGEGSRLTVL.

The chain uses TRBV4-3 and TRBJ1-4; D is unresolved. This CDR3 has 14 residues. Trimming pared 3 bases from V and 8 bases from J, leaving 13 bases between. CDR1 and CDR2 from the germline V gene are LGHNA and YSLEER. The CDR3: CASSQKTAGEKLFF. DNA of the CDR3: TGCGCCAGCAGCCAGAAGACGGCGGGAGAAAAACTGTTTTTT.

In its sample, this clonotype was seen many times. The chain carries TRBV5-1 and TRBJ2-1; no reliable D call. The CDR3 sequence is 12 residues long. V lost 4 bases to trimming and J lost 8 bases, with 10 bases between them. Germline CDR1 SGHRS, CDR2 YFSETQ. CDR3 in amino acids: CASSHAWDEQFF. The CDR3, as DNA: TGCGCCAGCAGCCACGCGTGGGATGAGCAGTTCTTC.

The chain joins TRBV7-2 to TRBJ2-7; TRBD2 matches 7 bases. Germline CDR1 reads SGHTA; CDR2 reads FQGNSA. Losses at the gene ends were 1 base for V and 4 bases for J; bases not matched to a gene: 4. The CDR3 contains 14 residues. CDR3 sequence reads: CASSLVGLEYEQYF. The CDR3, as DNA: TGTGCCAGCAGCTTAGTCGGACTAGAGTACGAGCAGTACTTC.

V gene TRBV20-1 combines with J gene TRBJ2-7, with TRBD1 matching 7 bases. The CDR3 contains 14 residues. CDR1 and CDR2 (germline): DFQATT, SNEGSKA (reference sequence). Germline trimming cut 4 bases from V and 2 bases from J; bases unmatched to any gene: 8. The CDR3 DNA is TGCAGTGCTACCTTGAGACAGGGAGCCTACGAGCAGTACGTC. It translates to CSATLRQGAYEQYV.

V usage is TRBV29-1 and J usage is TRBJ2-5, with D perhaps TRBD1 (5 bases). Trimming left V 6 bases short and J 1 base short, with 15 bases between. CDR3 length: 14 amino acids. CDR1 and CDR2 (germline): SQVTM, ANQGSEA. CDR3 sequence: CSVGSRQGQETQYF. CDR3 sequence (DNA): TGCAGCGTGGGCTCACGGCAGGGCCAAGAGACCCAGTACTTC.

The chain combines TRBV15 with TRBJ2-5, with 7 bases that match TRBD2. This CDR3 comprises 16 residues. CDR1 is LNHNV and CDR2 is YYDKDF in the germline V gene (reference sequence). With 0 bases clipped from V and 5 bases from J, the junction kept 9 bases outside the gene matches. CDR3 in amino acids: CATSRDKPGGGETQYF. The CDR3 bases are TGTGCCACCAGCAGAGATAAGCCAGGCGGGGGTGAGACCCAGTACTTC.

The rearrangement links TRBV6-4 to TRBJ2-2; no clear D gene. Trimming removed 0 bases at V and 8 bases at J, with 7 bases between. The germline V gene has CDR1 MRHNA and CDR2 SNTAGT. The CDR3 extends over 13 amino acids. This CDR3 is CASSDSPEGELFF. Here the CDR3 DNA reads TGTGCCAGCAGTGACTCCCCCGAGGGGGAGCTGTTTTTT.

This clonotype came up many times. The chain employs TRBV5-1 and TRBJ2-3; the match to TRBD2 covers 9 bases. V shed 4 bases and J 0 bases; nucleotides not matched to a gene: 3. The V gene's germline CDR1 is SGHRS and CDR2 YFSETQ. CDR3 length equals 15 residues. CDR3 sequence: CASSASGDSTDTQYF. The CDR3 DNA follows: TGCGCCAGCAGCGCTAGCGGGGATAGCACAGATACGCAGTATTTT. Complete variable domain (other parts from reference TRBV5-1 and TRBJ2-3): KAGVTQTPRYLIKTRGQQVTLSCSPISGHRSVSWYQQTPGQGLQFLFEYFSETQRNKGNFPGRFSGRQFSNSRSEMNVSTLELGDSALYLCASSASGDSTDTQYFGPGTRLTVL.

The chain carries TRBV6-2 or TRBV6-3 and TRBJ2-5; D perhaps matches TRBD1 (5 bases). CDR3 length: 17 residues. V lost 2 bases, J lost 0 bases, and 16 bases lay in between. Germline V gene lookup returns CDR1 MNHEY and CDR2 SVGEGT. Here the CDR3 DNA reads TGTGCCAGCAGTTACCCCGGCAGGGTGGCTCACCAAGAGACCCAGTACTTC. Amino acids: CASSYPGRVAHQETQYF.

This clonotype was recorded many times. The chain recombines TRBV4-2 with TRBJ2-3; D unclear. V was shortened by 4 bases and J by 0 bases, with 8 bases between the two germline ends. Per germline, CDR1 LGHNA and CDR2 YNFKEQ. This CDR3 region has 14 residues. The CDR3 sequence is CASSRGLSTDTQYF. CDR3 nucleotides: TGTGCCAGCAGCCGGGGTTTAAGCACAGATACGCAGTATTTT.

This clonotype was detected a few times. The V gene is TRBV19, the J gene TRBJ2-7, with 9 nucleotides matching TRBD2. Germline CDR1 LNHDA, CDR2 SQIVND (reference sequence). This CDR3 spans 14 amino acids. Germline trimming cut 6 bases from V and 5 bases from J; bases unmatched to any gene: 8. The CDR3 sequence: CASSRRGGSDEQYV. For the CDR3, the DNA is TGTGCCAGTAGCCGGCGGGGGGGCAGCGACGAGCAGTACGTC.

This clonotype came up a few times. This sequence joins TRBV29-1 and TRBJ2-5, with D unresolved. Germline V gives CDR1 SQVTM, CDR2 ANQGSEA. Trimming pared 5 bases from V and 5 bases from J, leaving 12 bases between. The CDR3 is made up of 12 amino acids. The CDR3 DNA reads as TGCAGCGTTCGCCCGACCGGGGAGACCCAGTACTTC. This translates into CSVRPTGETQYF.

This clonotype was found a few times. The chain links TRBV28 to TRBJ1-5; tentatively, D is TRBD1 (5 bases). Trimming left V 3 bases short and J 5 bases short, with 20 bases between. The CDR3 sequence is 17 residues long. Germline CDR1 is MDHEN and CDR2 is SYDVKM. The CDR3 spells CASSFVFGGAGHQPQHF. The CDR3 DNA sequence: TGTGCCAGCAGTTTTGTCTTCGGAGGGGCCGGGCATCAGCCCCAGCATTTT.

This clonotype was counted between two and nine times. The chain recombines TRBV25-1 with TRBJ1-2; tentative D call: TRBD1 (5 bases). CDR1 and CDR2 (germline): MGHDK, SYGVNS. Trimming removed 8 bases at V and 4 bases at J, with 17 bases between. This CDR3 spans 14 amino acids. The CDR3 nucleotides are TGTGCCAGCCGCCCGACAGTTACCCGCTATGGCTACACCTTC. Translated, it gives CASRPTVTRYGYTF.

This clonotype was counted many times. CDR3 bases: TGTGCCGTTGCGGGTCAGGAAGCTTTCTTT. Translated: CAVAGQEAFF. The chain couples TRBV19 to TRBJ1-1; D not certain. V was cut by 11 bases and J by 8 bases, with 12 bases left in between. Germline CDR1 reads LNHDA; CDR2 reads SQIVND (reference sequence). The CDR3 spans 10 residues. The variable domain in full, completed from reference TRBV19 and TRBJ1-1, reads DGGITQSPKYLFRKEGQNVTLSCEQNLNHDAMYWYRQDPGQGLRLIYYSQIVNDFQKGDIAEGYSVSREKKESFPLTVTSAQKNPTAFYLCAVAGQEAFFGQGTRLTVV.

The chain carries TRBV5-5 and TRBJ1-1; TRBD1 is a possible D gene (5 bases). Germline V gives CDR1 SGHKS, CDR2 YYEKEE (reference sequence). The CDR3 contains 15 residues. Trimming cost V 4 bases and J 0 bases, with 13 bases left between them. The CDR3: CASSPGTAMNTEAFF. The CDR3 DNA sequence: TGTGCCAGCAGCCCTGGGACGGCCATGAACACTGAAGCTTTCTTT. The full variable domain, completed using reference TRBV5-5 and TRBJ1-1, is DAGVTQSPTHLIKTRGQQVTLRCSPISGHKSVSWYQQVLGQGPQFIFQYYEKEERGRGNFPDRFSARQFPNYSSELNVNALLLGDSALYLCASSPGTAMNTEAFFGQGTRLTVV.

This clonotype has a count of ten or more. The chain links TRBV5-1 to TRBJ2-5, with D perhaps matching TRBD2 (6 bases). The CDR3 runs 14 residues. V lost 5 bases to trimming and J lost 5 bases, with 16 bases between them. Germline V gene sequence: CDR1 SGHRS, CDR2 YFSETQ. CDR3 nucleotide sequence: TGCGCCAGCAGTTCCGGGAGTCCCACGGAGACCCAGTACTTC. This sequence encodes CASSSGSPTETQYF.

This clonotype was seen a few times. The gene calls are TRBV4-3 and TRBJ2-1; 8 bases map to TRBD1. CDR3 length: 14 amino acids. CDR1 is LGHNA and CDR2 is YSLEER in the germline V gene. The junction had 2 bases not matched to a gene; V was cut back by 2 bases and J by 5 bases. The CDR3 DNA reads TGCGCCAGCAGCCAATGGACAGGGAACAATGAGCAGTTCTTC. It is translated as CASSQWTGNNEQFF.

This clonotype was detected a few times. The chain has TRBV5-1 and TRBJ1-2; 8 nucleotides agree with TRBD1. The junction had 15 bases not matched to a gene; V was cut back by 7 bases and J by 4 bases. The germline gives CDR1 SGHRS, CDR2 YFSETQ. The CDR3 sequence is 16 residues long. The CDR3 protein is CASRIQTGAGGYGYTF. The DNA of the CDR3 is TGCGCCAGCCGGATACAGACAGGGGCAGGTGGCTATGGCTACACCTTC.

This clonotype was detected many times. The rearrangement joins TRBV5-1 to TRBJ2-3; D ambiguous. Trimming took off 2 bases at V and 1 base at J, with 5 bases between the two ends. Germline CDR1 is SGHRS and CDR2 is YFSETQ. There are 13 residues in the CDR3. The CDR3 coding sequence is TGCGCCAGCAGCTTAAGCGGCACAGATACGCAGTATTTT. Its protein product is CASSLSGTDTQYF.

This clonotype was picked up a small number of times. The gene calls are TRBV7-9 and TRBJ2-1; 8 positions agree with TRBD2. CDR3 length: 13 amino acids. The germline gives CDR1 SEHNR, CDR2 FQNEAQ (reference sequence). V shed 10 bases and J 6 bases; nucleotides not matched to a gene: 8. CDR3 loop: CATRTGGVNEQFF. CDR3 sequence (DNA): TGTGCCACGCGGACCGGGGGGGTCAATGAGCAGTTCTTC.

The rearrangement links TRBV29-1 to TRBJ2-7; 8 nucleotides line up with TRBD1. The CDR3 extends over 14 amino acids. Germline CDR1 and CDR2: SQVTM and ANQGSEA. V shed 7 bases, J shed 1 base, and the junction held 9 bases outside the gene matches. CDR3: CSAVGTGESYEQYV. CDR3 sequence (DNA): TGCAGCGCAGTGGGGACAGGCGAATCCTACGAGCAGTACGTC.

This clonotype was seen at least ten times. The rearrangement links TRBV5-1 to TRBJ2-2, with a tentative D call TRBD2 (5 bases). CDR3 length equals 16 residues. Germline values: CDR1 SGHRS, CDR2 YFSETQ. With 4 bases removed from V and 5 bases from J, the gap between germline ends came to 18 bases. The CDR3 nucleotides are TGCGCCAGCAGCCGTTCGGACTCCGCGGAAACCGGGGAGCTGTTTTTT. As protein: CASSRSDSAETGELFF.

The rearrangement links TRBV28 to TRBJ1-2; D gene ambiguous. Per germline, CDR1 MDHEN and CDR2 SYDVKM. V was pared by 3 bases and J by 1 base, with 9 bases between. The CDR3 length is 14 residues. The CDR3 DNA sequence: TGTGCCAGCAGTTTCGGACGGATTAACTATGGCTACACCTTC. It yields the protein CASSFGRINYGYTF.

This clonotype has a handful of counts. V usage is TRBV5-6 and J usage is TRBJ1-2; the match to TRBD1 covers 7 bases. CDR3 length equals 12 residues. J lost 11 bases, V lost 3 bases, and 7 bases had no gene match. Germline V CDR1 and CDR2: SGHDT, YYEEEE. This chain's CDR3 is CASSSNRGLYTF. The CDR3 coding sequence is TGTGCCAGCAGCTCAAACAGGGGACTTTACACCTTC.